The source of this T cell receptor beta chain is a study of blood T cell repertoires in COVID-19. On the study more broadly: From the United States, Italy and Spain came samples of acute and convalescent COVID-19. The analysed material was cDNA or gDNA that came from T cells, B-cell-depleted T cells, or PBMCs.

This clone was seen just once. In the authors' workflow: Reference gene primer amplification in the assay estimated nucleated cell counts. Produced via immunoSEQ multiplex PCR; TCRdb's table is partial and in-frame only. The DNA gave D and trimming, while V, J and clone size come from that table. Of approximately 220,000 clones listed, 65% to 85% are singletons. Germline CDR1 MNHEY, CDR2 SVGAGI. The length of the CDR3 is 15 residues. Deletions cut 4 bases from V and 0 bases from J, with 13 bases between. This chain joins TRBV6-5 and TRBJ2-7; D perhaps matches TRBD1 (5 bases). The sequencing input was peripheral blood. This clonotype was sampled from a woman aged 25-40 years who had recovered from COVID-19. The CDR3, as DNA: TGTGCCAGCAGTTGGGGCGCCCCGAGCTCCTACGAGCAGTACTTC. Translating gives CASSWGAPSSYEQYF.